This is a list of T cell receptor beta chains from one sample in a study of shared clonotypes between healthy human individuals. Profiling relied on immunoSEQ multiplex PCR, and the TCRdb table lists in-frame clones only, not all of them. This table has hundreds of thousands of clones, approximately 92% appearing once. Sequenced input: naive CD8+ T cells sorted from blood. The receptors were gathered from a man aged 25-40 years in good health. Both conserved end residues are trimmed from each CDR3.

TRBV15,TRBJ2-2,ATRRGQGDTGELF
TRBV7-3,TRBJ2-6,ASSLDSPVSGANVLT
TRBV29-1,TRBJ2-1,SVEDSGNEQF
TRBV5-8,TRBJ1-1,ASSSEGTEAF
TRBV7-9,TRBJ2-6,ASRDSGANVLT
TRBV7-9,TRBJ2-7,ASSLKGANYEQY
TRBV27,TRBJ1-5,ASSTGGQPQH
TRBV10-3,TRBJ2-2,AISEREHQNTGELF
TRBV4-3,TRBJ2-1,ASSQTGTSLYNEQF
TRBV6-1,TRBJ1-1,ASSQTGVDTEAF
TRBV7-2,TRBJ1-2,ASSPIKRGVSYGYT
TRBV27,TRBJ1-3,ASSASGAFGNTIY
TRBV9,TRBJ2-1,ASSVEGLAGSNEQF
TRBV29-1,TRBJ2-5,SVKESGGIQETQY
TRBV9,TRBJ1-1,ASSEESTPNTEAF
TRBV13,TRBJ2-5,ASSGSDRGRQETQY
TRBV5-4,TRBJ2-7,ASSLGDSGTRRAEQY
TRBV6-1,TRBJ1-5,ASSEVRSLENQPQH